These T cell receptor beta chains were read from a single sample in a study of T cells in tuberculosis. This table comes from immunoSEQ multiplex PCR, and its TCRdb copy is limited to in-frame clones, with some not included. The table records approximately 53,000 clones, about 95% of them present only once. The input for sequencing was PBMCs, taken at tuberculosis diagnosis. The receptors stem from an adult with tuberculosis. Both conserved end residues are part of each CDR3. A D gene is named only where the DNA matches it firmly. Clone size appears in some rows only: once, few, many, or a class for an expanded clone.

d_call	v_call	clone_size	j_call	cdr3_nt	cdr3_aa
-	TRBV6-5	-	TRBJ2-7	TGTGCCAGCAGAGACTTTGAAAAAAACGAGCAGTACTTC	CASRDFEKNEQYF
-	TRBV4-3	-	TRBJ2-2	TGCGCCAGCAGCCAAGATCCAGGGAACACCGGGGAGCTGTTTTTT	CASSQDPGNTGELFF
TRBD1	TRBV2	-	TRBJ2-1	TGTGCCAGCACCCTGGACAGGGGGAATGAGCAGTTCTTC	CASTLDRGNEQFF
TRBD1	TRBV4-3	-	TRBJ2-7	TGCGCCAGCAGCCCAGGGACAGGGTGGTACGAGCAGTACTTC	CASSPGTGWYEQYF
-	TRBV5-1	-	TRBJ1-2	TGCGCCAGCAGACGGACAGTCTCTTCCAACTATGGCTACACCTTC	CASRRTVSSNYGYTF
-	TRBV19	-	TRBJ2-7	TGTGCCAGTAGTCTTGATGTGAGCTCCTACGAGCAGTACTTC	CASSLDVSSYEQYF
-	TRBV4-3	once	TRBJ1-1	TGCGCCAGCAGCCAAGATCGGTTAGGGGACACTGAAGCTTTCTTT	CASSQDRLGDTEAFF
-	TRBV18	once	TRBJ1-1	TGTGCCAGCTCGCAGGCTAGGGGATCGAACACTGAAGCTTTCTTT	CASSQARGSNTEAFF
-	TRBV7-2	once	TRBJ2-7	TGTGCCAGCAGCTTAGCAGTCGGGGTGGGCGAGCAGTACTTC	CASSLAVGVGEQYF
TRBD1	TRBV11-3	-	TRBJ2-2	TGTGCCAGCAGCCCCGGGACAGGAGCTTGGGGCACCGGGGAGCTGTTTTTT	CASSPGTGAWGTGELFF
TRBD1	TRBV5-4	-	TRBJ2-7	TGTGCCAGCAGCTTGGCCGGGACAGGGGGCGAGCAGTACTTC	CASSLAGTGGEQYF
-	TRBV19	-	TRBJ2-1	TGTGCCAGTAGTATACGGGGAGGCTACCACAATGAGCAGTTCTTC	CASSIRGGYHNEQFF
-	TRBV7-9	-	TRBJ2-5	TGTGCCAGCAGCCTTAGGACAGGAGGGGACGAGACCCAGTACTTC	CASSLRTGGDETQYF
-	TRBV6-6	-	TRBJ1-1	TGTGCCAGCAGCCTGGGCCGGACTGAAGCTTTCTTT	CASSLGRTEAFF
-	TRBV7-2	-	TRBJ2-1	TGTGCCAGCAGCTCAGACGTCGCGGGCCGGTACAATGAGCAGTTCTTC	CASSSDVAGRYNEQFF
-	TRBV7-9	-	TRBJ1-1	TGTGCCAGCAGCCGGGACACTTTCTTGGCTTTCTTT	CASSRDTFLAFF
-	TRBV28	-	TRBJ1-2	TGTGCCAGCAGTTTATATCGGGTTTCAACTGGCTACACCTTC	CASSLYRVSTGYTF
-	TRBV21-1	once	TRBJ2-6	TGTGCCAGCCGGGATAGGAACAGGGTGAACTCTGGGGCCAACGTCCTGACTTTC	CASRDRNRVNSGANVLTF
TRBD1	TRBV6-6	once	TRBJ1-1	TGTGCCAGCACCACAGGGGGGAACACTGAAGCTTTCTTT	CASTTGGNTEAFF
TRBD2	TRBV6-5	-	TRBJ2-5	TGTGCCAGCAGTTTCCGACTAGCGGGAGGAGAGACCCAGTACTTC	CASSFRLAGGETQYF
-	TRBV7-9	-	TRBJ1-2	TGTGCCAGCAGCTTTGGCCTCAACTATGGCTACACCTTC	CASSFGLNYGYTF
-	TRBV4-1	-	TRBJ1-2	TGCGCCAGCAGCCAAGATCCGGGACTCAACCCTATGGACTACACCTTC	CASSQDPGLNPMDYTF
TRBD1	TRBV28	-	TRBJ1-4	TGTGCCAGCAGTGCTCCAGGGGGTTATAATGAAAAACTGTTTTTT	CASSAPGGYNEKLFF